Listed below are T cell receptor beta chains from one sample, sequenced in a study of PD-1 blockade in classical Hodgkin lymphoma. Profiling relied on immunoSEQ multiplex PCR, and the TCRdb table lists in-frame clones only, not all of them. The sample holds more than 90,000 clones, just under 80% seen once. The sequences come from peripheral blood mononuclear cells (PBMCs), collected before the fourth cycle of nivolumab. Receptor source: a human donor with classical Hodgkin lymphoma. Each CDR3 is given with its conserved first and last residue. D genes are given only for firm matches. A clone size is listed for some rows: how often the clone was seen (once, few, many), or a class if it is expanded.

j_gene: TRBJ1-3; v_gene: TRBV5-1; abundance: .; d_gene: .; CDR3aa: CASSLAPRYREFGNTIYF; CDR3nt: TGCGCCAGCAGCTTGGCCCCCCGGTATAGGGAGTTTGGAAACACCATATATTTT
j_gene: TRBJ1-1; v_gene: TRBV19; abundance: many; d_gene: .; CDR3aa: CASSRGVGNRDTEAFF; CDR3nt: TGTGCCAGTAGTAGAGGGGTCGGGAATAGGGACACTGAAGCTTTCTTT
j_gene: TRBJ1-2; v_gene: TRBV7-9; abundance: .; d_gene: TRBD1; CDR3aa: CASSLLTGDNYGYTF; CDR3nt: TGTGCCAGCAGCTTACTCACAGGGGACAACTATGGCTACACCTTC
j_gene: TRBJ2-5; v_gene: TRBV7-9; abundance: .; d_gene: TRBD2; CDR3aa: CASRPSRGRGETQYF; CDR3nt: TGTGCCAGCCGGCCGTCGCGGGGGAGGGGAGAGACCCAGTACTTC
j_gene: TRBJ2-3; v_gene: TRBV4-1; abundance: once; d_gene: TRBD2; CDR3aa: CASSQGSGTSTDTQYF; CDR3nt: TGCGCCAGCAGCCAAGGTAGCGGGACTAGCACAGATACGCAGTATTTT
j_gene: TRBJ1-2; v_gene: TRBV29-1; abundance: .; d_gene: .; CDR3aa: CSVDTRVGGYTF; CDR3nt: TGCAGCGTTGACACCAGGGTGGGCGGCTACACCTTC
j_gene: TRBJ1-5; v_gene: TRBV4-2; abundance: .; d_gene: .; CDR3aa: CASSPTAAGQGQPQHF; CDR3nt: TGTGCCAGCAGCCCTACGGCGGCAGGTCAGGGACAGCCCCAGCATTTT
j_gene: TRBJ2-7; v_gene: TRBV5-1; abundance: .; d_gene: TRBD1; CDR3aa: CASSSGTGVHEQYF; CDR3nt: TGCGCCAGCAGCTCCGGGACAGGGGTCCACGAGCAGTACTTC
j_gene: TRBJ2-3; v_gene: TRBV7-3; abundance: .; d_gene: .; CDR3aa: CASSVAQSGTDTQYF; CDR3nt: TGTGCCAGCAGCGTCGCTCAGAGTGGCACAGATACGCAGTATTTT
j_gene: TRBJ2-1; v_gene: TRBV9; abundance: .; d_gene: .; CDR3aa: CASSVDGPPGGQFF; CDR3nt: TGTGCCAGCAGCGTAGACGGTCCGCCTGGTGGGCAGTTCTTC
j_gene: TRBJ1-1; v_gene: TRBV7-9; abundance: .; d_gene: TRBD1; CDR3aa: CASSLGYGTGKTEAFF; CDR3nt: TGTGCCAGCAGTCTAGGCTACGGGACAGGGAAAACTGAAGCTTTCTTT
j_gene: TRBJ1-1; v_gene: TRBV10-3; abundance: .; d_gene: TRBD1; CDR3aa: CAIRGQGADTEAFF; CDR3nt: TGTGCCATCAGGGGACAGGGGGCGGACACTGAAGCTTTCTTT
j_gene: TRBJ2-2; v_gene: TRBV2; abundance: .; d_gene: .; CDR3aa: CASSAVPTGELFF; CDR3nt: TGTGCCAGCAGTGCTGTCCCCACCGGGGAGCTGTTTTTT
j_gene: TRBJ1-6; v_gene: TRBV7-9; abundance: .; d_gene: TRBD1; CDR3aa: CASSPQRQGRNSPLHF; CDR3nt: TGTGCCAGCAGCCCCCAACGACAGGGTAGAAATTCACCCCTCCACTTT
j_gene: TRBJ1-6; v_gene: TRBV9; abundance: few; d_gene: .; CDR3aa: CASTVGRGNSPLHF; CDR3nt: TGTGCCAGCACCGTCGGCAGGGGTAATTCACCCCTCCACTTT
j_gene: TRBJ2-7; v_gene: TRBV19; abundance: .; d_gene: .; CDR3aa: CASSMRRASYEQYF; CDR3nt: TGTGCCAGTAGTATGCGCAGGGCCTCCTACGAGCAGTACTTC
j_gene: TRBJ1-5; v_gene: TRBV6-1; abundance: .; d_gene: TRBD1; CDR3aa: CASSKDRGDNYNQPQHF; CDR3nt: TGTGCCAGCAGTAAAGACAGGGGCGATAATTACAATCAGCCCCAGCATTTT
j_gene: TRBJ2-5; v_gene: TRBV5-1; abundance: once; d_gene: TRBD2; CDR3aa: CASSSWTSGSAQYF; CDR3nt: TGCGCCAGCAGCTCCTGGACTAGCGGGAGCGCCCAGTACTTC
j_gene: TRBJ2-1; v_gene: TRBV7-3; abundance: .; d_gene: TRBD2; CDR3aa: CASSLMSLAGGDNEQFF; CDR3nt: TGTGCCAGCAGCTTAATGTCGCTAGCGGGAGGGGACAATGAGCAGTTCTTC
j_gene: TRBJ1-3; v_gene: TRBV10-3; abundance: .; d_gene: .; CDR3aa: CAISESGGVISGNTIYF; CDR3nt: TGTGCCATCAGTGAGTCTGGAGGGGTCATCTCTGGAAACACCATATATTTT
j_gene: TRBJ2-5; v_gene: TRBV7-2; abundance: few; d_gene: TRBD2; CDR3aa: CASNPRGGTSRLETQYF; CDR3nt: TGTGCCAGCAACCCTAGGGGTGGGACTAGCCGGTTAGAGACCCAGTACTTC
j_gene: TRBJ1-2; v_gene: TRBV11-2; abundance: few; d_gene: TRBD1; CDR3aa: CASSSGRGFYGYTF; CDR3nt: TGTGCCAGCAGCTCAGGCAGGGGGTTCTATGGCTACACCTTC
j_gene: TRBJ1-1; v_gene: TRBV10-3; abundance: .; d_gene: .; CDR3aa: CAISESRGGLNTEAFF; CDR3nt: TGTGCCATCAGTGAGTCGAGGGGTGGCCTGAACACTGAAGCTTTCTTT
j_gene: TRBJ1-2; v_gene: TRBV6-1; abundance: .; d_gene: .; CDR3aa: CASSGQNYGYTF; CDR3nt: TGTGCCAGCAGTGGTCAGAACTATGGCTACACCTTC